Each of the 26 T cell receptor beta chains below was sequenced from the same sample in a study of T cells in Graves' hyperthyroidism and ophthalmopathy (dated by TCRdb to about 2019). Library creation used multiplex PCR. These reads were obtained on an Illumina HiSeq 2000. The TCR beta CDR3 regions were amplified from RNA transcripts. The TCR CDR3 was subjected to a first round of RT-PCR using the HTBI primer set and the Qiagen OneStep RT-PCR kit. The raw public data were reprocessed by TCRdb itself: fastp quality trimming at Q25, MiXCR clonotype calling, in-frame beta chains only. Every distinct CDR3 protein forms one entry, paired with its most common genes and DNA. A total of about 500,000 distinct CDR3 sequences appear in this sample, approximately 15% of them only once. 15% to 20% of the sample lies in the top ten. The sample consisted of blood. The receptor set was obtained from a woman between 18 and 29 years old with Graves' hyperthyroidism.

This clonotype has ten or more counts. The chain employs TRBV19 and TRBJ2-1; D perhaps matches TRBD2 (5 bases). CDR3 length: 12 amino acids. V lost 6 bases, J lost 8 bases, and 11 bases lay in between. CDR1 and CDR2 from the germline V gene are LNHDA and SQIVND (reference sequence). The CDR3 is CASRDSEDEQFF. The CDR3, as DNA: TGTGCCAGTAGGGACTCGGAGGATGAGCAGTTCTTC.

The CDR3 nucleotides are TGCGCCAGCAGCCAAGCTGGGGGACAGGGTTATCAGCCCCAGCATTTT. Amino acid sequence: CASSQAGGQGYQPQHF. The chain is built from TRBV4-1 and TRBJ1-5; 9 bases fit TRBD1. Germline V CDR1 and CDR2: MGHRA, YSYEKL. V shed 1 base, J shed 5 bases, and the junction held 6 bases outside the gene matches. The CDR3 has 16 amino acids.

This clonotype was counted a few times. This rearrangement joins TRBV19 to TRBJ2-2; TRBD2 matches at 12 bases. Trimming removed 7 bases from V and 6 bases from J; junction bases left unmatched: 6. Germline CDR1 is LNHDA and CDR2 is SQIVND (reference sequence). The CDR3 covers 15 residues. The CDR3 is CASKSGTSGPGELFF. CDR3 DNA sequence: TGTGCCAGTAAATCCGGGACTAGCGGGCCCGGGGAGCTGTTTTTT.

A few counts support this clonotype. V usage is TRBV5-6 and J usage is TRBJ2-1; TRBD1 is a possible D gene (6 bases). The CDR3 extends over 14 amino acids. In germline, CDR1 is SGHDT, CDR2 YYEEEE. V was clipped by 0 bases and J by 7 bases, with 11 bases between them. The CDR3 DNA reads TGTGCCAGCAGCTTGGTGACAGGTGTGAATGAGCAGTTCTTC. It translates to CASSLVTGVNEQFF.

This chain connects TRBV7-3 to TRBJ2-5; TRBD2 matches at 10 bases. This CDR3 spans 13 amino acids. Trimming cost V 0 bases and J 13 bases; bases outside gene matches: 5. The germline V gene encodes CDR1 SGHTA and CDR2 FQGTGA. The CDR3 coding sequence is TGTGCCAGCAGCTTAACGCTAGCGGGGGCTTTGTACTTC. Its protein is CASSLTLAGALYF.

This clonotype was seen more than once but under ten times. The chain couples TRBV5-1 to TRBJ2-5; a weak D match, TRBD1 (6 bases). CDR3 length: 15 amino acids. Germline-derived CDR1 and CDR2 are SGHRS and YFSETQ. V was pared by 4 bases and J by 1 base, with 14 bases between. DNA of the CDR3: TGCGCCAGCAGCCCGACGGGACAACTCCAAGAGACCCAGTACTTC. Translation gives CASSPTGQLQETQYF. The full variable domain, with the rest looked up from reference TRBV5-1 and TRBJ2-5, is KAGVTQTPRYLIKTRGQQVTLSCSPISGHRSVSWYQQTPGQGLQFLFEYFSETQRNKGNFPGRFSGRQFSNSRSEMNVSTLELGDSALYLCASSPTGQLQETQYFGPGTRLLVL.

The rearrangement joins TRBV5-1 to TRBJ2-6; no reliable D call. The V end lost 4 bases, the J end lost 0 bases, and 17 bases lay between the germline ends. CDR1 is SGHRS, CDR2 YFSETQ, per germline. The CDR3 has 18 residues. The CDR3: CASSAPSAGSSGANVLTF. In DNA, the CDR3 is TGCGCCAGCAGCGCCCCGTCGGCAGGCAGCTCTGGGGCCAACGTCCTGACTTTC.

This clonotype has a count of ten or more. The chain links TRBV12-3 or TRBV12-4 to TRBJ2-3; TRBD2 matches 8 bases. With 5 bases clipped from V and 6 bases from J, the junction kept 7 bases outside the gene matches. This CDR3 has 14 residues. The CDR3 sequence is CASSTTSAADTQYF. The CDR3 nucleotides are TGTGCCAGCAGTACGACTAGCGCCGCCGATACGCAGTATTTT.

CDR3 coding DNA: TGTGCCAGCACCCCCGCCCTGGGGGCATGGTACAATGAGCAGTTCTTC. This sequence encodes CASTPALGAWYNEQFF. V usage is TRBV14 and J usage is TRBJ2-1, with D perhaps matching TRBD1 (6 bases). This CDR3 region has 16 residues. From germline, CDR1 is SGHDN and CDR2 FVKESK. Trimming cost V 7 bases and J 4 bases, with 20 bases left between them.

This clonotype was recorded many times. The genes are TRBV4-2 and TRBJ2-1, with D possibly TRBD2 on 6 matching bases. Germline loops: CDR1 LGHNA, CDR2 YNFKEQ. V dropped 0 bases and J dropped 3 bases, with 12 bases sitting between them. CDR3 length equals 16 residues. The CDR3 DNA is TGTGCCAGCAGCCAAGAAACTAGCCGTTTCTACAATGAGCAGTTCTTC. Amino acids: CASSQETSRFYNEQFF.

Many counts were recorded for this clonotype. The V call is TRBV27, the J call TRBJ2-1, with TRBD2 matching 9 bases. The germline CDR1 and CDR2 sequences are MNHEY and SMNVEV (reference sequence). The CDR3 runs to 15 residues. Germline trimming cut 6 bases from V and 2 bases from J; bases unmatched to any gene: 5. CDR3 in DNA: TGTGCCAGCAGCTATAGCGGGAGCGCCTACAATGAGCAGTTCTTC. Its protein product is CASSYSGSAYNEQFF.

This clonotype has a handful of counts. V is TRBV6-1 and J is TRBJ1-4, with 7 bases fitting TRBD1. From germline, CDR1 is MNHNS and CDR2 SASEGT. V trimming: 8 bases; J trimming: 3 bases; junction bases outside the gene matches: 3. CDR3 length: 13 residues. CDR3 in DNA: TGTGCCAGCGATGGGACAGCTAATGAAAAACTGTTTTTT. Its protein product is CASDGTANEKLFF.

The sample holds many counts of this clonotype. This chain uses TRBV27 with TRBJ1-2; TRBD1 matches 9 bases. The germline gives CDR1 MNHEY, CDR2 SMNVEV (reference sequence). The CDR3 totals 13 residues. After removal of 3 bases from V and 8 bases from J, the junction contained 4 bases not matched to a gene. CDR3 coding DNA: TGTGCCAGCAGTTTGGACAGGGGTAACGGCTACACCTTC. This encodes CASSLDRGNGYTF.

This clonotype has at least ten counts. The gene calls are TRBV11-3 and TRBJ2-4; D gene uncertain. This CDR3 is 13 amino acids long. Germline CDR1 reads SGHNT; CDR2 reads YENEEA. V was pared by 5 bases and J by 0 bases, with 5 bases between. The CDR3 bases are TGTGCCAGCAGCACTCTAGCCAAAAACATTCAGTACTTC. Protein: CASSTLAKNIQYF.

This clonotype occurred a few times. The CDR3 here is CASSGTGEGTQYF. DNA for the CDR3: TGTGCCAGCAGCGGGACAGGGGAAGGGACCCAGTACTTC. The J gene is TRBJ2-5, the V gene TRBV9, with 9 bases identical to TRBD1. V dropped 3 bases and J dropped 7; count of bases not matched to a gene: 4. The CDR3 runs to 13 residues. In germline, CDR1 is SGDLS, CDR2 YYNGEE.

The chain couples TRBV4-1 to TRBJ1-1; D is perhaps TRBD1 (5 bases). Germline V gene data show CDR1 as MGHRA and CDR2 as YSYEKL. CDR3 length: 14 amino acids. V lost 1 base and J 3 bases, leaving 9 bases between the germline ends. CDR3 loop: CASSQVQGDTEAFF. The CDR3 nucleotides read TGCGCCAGCAGCCAAGTCCAGGGTGACACTGAAGCTTTCTTT.

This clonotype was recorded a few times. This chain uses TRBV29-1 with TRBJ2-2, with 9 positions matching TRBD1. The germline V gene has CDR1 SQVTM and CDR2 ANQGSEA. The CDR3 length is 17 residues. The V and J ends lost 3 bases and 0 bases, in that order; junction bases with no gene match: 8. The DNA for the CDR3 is TGCAGCGTTGACTTTGGGACAGGGCAACCGAACACCGGGGAGCTGTTTTTT. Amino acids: CSVDFGTGQPNTGELFF.

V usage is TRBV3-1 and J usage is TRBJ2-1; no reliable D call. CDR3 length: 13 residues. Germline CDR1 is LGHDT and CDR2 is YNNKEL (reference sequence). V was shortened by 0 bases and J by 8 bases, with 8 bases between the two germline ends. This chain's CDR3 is CASSQETPDEQFF. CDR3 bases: TGTGCCAGCAGCCAAGAAACCCCCGATGAGCAGTTCTTC.

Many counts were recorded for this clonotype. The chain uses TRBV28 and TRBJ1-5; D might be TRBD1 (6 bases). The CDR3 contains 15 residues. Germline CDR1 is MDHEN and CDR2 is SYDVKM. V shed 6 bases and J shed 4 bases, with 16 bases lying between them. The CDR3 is CASSLNRVRNQPQHF. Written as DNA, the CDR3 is TGTGCCAGCAGCCTCAACAGGGTCCGGAATCAGCCCCAGCATTTT.

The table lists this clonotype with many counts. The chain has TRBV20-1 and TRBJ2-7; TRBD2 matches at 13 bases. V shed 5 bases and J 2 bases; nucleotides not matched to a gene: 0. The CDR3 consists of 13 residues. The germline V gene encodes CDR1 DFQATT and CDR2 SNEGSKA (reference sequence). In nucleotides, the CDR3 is TGCAGTGCTGGGACTAGCGGGGCCTACGAGCAGTACGTC. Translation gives CSAGTSGAYEQYV.

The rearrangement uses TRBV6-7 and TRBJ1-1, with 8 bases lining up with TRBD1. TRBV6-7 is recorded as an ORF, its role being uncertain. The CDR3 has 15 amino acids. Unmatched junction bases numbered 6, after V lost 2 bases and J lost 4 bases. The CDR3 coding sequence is TGTGCCAGCAGTTACACGGACAGGGCCGGCACTGAAGCTTTCTTT. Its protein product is CASSYTDRAGTEAFF.

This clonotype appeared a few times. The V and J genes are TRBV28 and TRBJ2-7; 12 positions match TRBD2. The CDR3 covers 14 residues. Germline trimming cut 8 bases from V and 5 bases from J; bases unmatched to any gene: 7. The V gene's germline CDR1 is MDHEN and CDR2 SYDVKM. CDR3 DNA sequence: TGTGCCAGCGTAGGACTAGCGGGAATGGACGAGCAGTACTTC. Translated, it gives CASVGLAGMDEQYF. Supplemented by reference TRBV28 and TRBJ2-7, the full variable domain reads DVKVTQSSRYLVKRTGEKVFLECVQDMDHENMFWYRQDPGLGLRLIYFSYDVKMKEKGDIPEGYSVSREKKERFSLILESASTNQTSMYLCASVGLAGMDEQYFGPGTRLTVT.

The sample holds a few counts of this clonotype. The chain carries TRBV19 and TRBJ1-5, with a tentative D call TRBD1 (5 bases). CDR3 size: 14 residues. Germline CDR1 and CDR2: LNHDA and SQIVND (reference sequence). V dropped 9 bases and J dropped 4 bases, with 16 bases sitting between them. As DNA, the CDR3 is TGTGCCAGCACGCCCGGGACTGCTAATCAGCCCCAGCATTTT. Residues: CASTPGTANQPQHF.

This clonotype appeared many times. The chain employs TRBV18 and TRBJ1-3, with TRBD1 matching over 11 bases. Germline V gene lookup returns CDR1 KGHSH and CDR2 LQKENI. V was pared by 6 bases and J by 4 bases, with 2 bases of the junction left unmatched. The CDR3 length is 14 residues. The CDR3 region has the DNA TGTGCCAGCTCTGGACAGGGGGCCGGAAACACCATATATTTT. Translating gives CASSGQGAGNTIYF.

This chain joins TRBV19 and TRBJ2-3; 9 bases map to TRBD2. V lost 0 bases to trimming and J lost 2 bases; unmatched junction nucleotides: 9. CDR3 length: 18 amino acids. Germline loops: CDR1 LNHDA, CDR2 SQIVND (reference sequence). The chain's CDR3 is CASSIDPLAGGVTDTQYF. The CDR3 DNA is TGTGCCAGTAGTATAGATCCACTAGCGGGCGGCGTCACAGATACGCAGTATTTT.

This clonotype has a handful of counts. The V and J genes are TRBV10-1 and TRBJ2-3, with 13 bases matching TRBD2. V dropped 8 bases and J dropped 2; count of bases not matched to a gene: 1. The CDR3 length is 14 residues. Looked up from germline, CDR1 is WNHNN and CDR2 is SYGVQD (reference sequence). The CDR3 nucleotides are TGCGCCAGCGGACTAGCGGGAGACACAGATACGCAGTATTTT. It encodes CASGLAGDTDTQYF.